This T cell receptor (beta chain) was identified during a study of vaccination and CD4 T cells after COVID-19 (dated 2022 in TCRdb). About the study as a whole: Convalescent patients had a positive SARS-CoV-2 result on nasal swab PCR, and of these patients, under ten had mild disease and one had severe disease. As controls, cultures received a CEFX viral epitope pool (the positive control), an HIV-1 Nef peptide pool (the negative control), or no peptide at all. Post-COVID blood samples were collected from convalescent patients a median of roughly 100 days after diagnosis, with a range of roughly 35 to 180 days. Post-vaccine blood samples were obtained a median of around 67 days after the second vaccine dose, with a range of roughly 14 to 241 days. The convalescent cohort included six males and four females, with two Hispanic individuals, seven Caucasians, two Asians and one multiracial person. A few convalescent patients were sampled both early after vaccination (day 14) and late after vaccination (days 161 to 241). The cultures were stimulated with overlapping spike peptide pools from SARS-CoV-2 and from the common cold coronaviruses HCoV-NL63, HCoV-OC43 and HCoV-229E. In over 8 COVID-19 convalescent patients and several infection-naive healthy vaccine recipients, the spike-specific CD4+ TCR repertoire before mRNA vaccination was compared with the repertoire after mRNA vaccination. Participants received two doses of either the Pfizer-BioNTech BNT162b2 vaccine (n=8) or the Moderna mRNA-1273 vaccine (n=2). What the study reported, not specific to this receptor: In convalescent patients, a median about 86% of post-vaccine SARS-CoV-2-reactive clones were detected only after vaccination, suggesting vaccine-specific priming. An increase in the median number of SARS-CoV-2-reactive clonotypes from around 20 after infection to some 40 after vaccination was observed, but the change was not found to be significant. Of the vaccine-specific clones found in convalescent patients, nearly all (304 of 307) were mono-reactive for SARS-CoV-2 spike instead of being cross-reactive with common cold coronaviruses. Only a relatively small number of convalescent patients were included in the study, and early timepoints following natural infection were not analyzed.

According to the study, the label for this sample's time point signals: late sampling 161 to 241 days after vaccination in three convalescent patients. The treatment or condition label for this specimen denotes: approximately 11-day PBMC culture with coronavirus spike peptide pools or control peptides (ViraFEST assay). To expand antigen-specific T cells with peptide pools and then pick out the expanded clonotypes through TCR sequencing, the study relied on the ViraFEST assay. Positive SARS-CoV-2 PCR tests in the convalescent patients dated from March to December 2020, before Alpha, Beta and Delta variants emerged in the United States. Approximately 1.8 million PBMCs per well were cultured in IMDM with roughly 5% human AB serum and 8.5 to 10 IU/ml IL-2, plus 10 ug/ml peptide pools. On days 3 and 7, half of the culture medium was replaced with fresh IL-2-containing medium. Once the cells had been in culture for over 9 days, the EasySep CD4+ T cell isolation kit was used to isolate CD4+ T cells by negative selection. Ficoll-Paque Plus gradient centrifugation was used to isolate PBMCs from whole blood, and the isolated PBMCs were then either used fresh or cryopreserved at -140C. In general, triplicate wells were set up for every culture condition.

This clonotype was detected a few times. Its antigen is unknown. Per-base qualities were not stored, and no clone one base away is much larger. The receptor library was made with PCR. DNA from cultured CD4+ T cells underwent TCR sequencing with the Oncomine TCR Beta short-read assay at the Johns Hopkins FTIC core. The QIAamp micro DNA kit was used to extract genomic DNA from the cultured CD4+ T cells. The Oncomine TCR Beta libraries from cultured CD4+ T cells were pooled using unique dual indexes and then sequenced on an Illumina iSeq 100. As for how the authors treated the data: Non-productive sequences were removed, and CDR3s that did not start with C, did not end with F or W, or were shorter than 7 amino acids were discarded. Antigen-specific clonotypes were identified using the MANAFEST web application through comparison of peptide-stimulated wells with reference and other culture wells. To be called positive, a clone needed an FDR below 0.05, an odds ratio above 5, and a productive frequency above 0.1% in at least two of three replicate wells. Clonotypes that were significantly expanded in both SARS-CoV-2 spike wells and at least one common cold coronavirus spike condition were defined as cross-reactive. Levenshtein distances (stringdist) and unrooted phylogenetic trees (ape) in R version 3.6.1 were used to assess CDR3 homology. TCRdb trimmed the raw reads at Q25, called clones with MiXCR and kept productive beta chains. Entries that share a CDR3 protein sequence are merged under the most common genes and DNA. The V and J calls were determined by TCRdb, not by the authors. The sample has fewer than 30,000 distinct CDR3 sequences on record, less than 45% of them singletons. The ten largest clones add up to roughly 5% of the sample.

The germline V gene (reference sequence) provides CDR1 MNHEY and CDR2 SMNVEV. V is shortened by 2 bases, J by 5 bases, and the region joining them spans 7 bases. The CDR3 measures 12 amino acids from cysteine to phenylalanine. CDR3 DNA only is kept here, 36 bases in frame from base 1. This material consisted of CD4+ T cells from blood, cultured in vitro, taken about 7 months after SARS-CoV-2 vaccination. The source is a human donor who had recovered from COVID-19. The rearrangement joined TRBV27 to TRBJ2-7, and TRBD2 may be the D gene, going by 5 matching bases. The CDR3 sequence is CASSLPSNEQYF. The DNA sequence reads TGTGCCAGCAGTTTACCTAGCAACGAGCAGTACTTC.